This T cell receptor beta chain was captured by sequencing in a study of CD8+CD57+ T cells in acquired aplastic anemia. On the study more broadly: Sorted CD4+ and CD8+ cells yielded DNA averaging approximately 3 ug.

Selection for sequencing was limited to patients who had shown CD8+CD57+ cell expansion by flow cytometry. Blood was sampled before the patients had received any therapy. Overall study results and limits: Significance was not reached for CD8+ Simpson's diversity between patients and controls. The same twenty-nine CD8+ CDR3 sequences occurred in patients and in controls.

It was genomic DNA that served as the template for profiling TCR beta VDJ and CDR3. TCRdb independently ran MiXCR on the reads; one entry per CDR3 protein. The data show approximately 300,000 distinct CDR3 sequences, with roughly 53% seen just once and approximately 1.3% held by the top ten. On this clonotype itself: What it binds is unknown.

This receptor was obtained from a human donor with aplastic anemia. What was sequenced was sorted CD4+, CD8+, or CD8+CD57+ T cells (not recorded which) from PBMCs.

The CDR3 bases are TGCAGCGTTGATCTGGGGGATTTCGGCGGGTTCGGGGGCTACACCTTC. Residues: CSVDLGDFGGFGGYTF. The chain recombines TRBV29-1 with TRBJ1-2; D might be TRBD1 (5 bases). The V end lost 3 bases, the J end lost 8 bases, and 25 bases lay between the germline ends. The germline V gene encodes CDR1 SQVTM and CDR2 ANQGSEA. The CDR3 is 16 amino acids.